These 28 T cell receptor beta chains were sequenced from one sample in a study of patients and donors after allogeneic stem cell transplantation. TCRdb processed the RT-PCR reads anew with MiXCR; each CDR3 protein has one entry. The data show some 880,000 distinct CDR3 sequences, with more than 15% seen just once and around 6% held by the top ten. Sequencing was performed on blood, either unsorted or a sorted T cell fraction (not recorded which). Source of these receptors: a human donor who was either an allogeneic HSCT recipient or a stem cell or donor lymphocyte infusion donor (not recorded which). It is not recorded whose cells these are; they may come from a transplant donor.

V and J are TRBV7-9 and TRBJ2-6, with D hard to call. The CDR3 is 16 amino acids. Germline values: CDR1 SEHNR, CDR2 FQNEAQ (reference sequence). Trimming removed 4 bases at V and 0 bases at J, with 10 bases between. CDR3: CASSSQTSSGANVLTF. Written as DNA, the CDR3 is TGTGCCAGCAGCTCCCAAACGTCCTCTGGGGCCAACGTCCTGACTTTC.

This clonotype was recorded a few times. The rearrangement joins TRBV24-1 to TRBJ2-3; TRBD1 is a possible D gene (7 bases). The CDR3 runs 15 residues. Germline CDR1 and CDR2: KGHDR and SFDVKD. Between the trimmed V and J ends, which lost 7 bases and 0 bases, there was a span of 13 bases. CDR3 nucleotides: TGTGCCACCAGCCTCAGGGGGACTAGCACAGATACGCAGTATTTT. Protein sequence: CATSLRGTSTDTQYF.

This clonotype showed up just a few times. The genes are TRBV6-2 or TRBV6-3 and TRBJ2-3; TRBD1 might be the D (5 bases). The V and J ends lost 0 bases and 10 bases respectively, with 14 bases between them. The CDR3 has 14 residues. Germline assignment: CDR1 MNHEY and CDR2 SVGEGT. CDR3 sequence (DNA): TGTGCCAGCAGTTACTCCCCCGGACATGGTGCGCAGTATTTT. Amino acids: CASSYSPGHGAQYF.

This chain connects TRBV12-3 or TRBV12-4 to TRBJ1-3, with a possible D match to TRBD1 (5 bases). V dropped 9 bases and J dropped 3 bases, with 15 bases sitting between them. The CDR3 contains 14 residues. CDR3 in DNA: TGTGCCAGTAGGCGCAGGACACATGGAAACACCATATATTTT. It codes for CASRRRTHGNTIYF.

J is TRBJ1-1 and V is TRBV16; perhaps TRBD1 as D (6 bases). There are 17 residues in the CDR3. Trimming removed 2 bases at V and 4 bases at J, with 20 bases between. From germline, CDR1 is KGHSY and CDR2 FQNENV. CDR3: CASSQRETGTKSTEAFF. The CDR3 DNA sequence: TGTGCCAGCAGCCAAAGGGAAACAGGGACCAAGAGCACTGAAGCTTTCTTT.

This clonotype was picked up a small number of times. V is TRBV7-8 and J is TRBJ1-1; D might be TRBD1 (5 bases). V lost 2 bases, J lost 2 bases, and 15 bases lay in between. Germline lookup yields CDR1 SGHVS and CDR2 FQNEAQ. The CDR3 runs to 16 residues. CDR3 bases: TGTGCCAGCAGCTTATGGGCAGGGACGGCAAACACTGAAGCTTTCTTT. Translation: CASSLWAGTANTEAFF.

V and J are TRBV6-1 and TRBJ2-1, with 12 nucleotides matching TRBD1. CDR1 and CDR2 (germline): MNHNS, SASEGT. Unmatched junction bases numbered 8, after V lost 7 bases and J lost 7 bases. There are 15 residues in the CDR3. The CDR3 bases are TGTGCCAGCAATAGGGACAGGGGGCTTGGTAATGAGCAGTTCTTC. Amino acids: CASNRDRGLGNEQFF.

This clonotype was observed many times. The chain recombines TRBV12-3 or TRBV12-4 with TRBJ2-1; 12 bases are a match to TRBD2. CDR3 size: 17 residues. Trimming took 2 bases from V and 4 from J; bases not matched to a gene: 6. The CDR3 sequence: CASSLLASGGVYNEQFF. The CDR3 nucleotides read TGTGCCAGCAGTTTACTGGCTAGCGGGGGGGTATACAATGAGCAGTTCTTC.

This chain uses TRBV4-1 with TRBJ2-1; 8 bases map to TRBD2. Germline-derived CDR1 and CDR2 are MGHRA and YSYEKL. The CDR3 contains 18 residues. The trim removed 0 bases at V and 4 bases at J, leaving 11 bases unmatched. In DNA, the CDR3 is TGCGCCAGCAGCCAAGATCCATTGGAACTAGCGGATTACAATGAGCAGTTCTTC. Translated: CASSQDPLELADYNEQFF.

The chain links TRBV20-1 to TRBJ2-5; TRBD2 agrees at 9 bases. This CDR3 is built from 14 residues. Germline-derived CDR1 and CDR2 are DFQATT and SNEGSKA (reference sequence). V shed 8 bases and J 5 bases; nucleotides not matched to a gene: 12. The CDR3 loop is CSSRGGGARETQYF. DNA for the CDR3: TGCAGTTCAAGAGGCGGGGGGGCCCGGGAGACCCAGTACTTC.

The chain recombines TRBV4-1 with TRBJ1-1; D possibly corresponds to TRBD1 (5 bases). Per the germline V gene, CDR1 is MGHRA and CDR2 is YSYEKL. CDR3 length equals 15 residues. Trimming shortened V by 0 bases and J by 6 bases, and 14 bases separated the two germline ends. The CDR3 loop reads CASSQDLGGVAEAFF. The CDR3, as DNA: TGCGCCAGCAGCCAAGATCTGGGGGGTGTGGCTGAAGCTTTCTTT.

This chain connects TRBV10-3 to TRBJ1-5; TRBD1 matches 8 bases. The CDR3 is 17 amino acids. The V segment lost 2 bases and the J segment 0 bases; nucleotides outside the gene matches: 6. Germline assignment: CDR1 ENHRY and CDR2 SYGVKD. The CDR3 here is CAISEAGTGRSNQPQHF. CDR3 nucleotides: TGTGCCATCAGTGAGGCAGGGACAGGCCGTAGCAATCAGCCCCAGCATTTT.

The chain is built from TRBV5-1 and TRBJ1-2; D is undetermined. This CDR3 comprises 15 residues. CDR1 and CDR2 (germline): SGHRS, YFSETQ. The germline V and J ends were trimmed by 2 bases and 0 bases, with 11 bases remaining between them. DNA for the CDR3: TGCGCCAGCAGCTTTGGTGGGCTGCCTAACTATGGCTACACCTTC. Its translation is CASSFGGLPNYGYTF.

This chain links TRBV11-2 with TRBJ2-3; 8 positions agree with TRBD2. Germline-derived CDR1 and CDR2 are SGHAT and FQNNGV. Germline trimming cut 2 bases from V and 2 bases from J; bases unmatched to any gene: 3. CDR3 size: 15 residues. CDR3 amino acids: CASSLNSGTTDTQYF. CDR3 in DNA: TGTGCCAGCAGCTTAAATAGCGGGACCACAGATACGCAGTATTTT.

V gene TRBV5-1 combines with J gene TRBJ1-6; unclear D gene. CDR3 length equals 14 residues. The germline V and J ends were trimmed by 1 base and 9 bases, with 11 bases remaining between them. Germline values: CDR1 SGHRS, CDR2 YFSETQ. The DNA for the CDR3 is TGCGCCAGCAGCTTGATCGGACTATGTTCACCCCTCCACTTT. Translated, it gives CASSLIGLCSPLHF.

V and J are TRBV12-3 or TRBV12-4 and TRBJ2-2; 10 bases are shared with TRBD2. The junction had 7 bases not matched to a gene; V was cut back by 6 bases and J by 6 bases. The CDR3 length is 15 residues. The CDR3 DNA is TGTGCCAGCAGGGGGCTAGCGGGGGTCCCCGGGGAGCTGTTTTTT. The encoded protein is CASRGLAGVPGELFF.

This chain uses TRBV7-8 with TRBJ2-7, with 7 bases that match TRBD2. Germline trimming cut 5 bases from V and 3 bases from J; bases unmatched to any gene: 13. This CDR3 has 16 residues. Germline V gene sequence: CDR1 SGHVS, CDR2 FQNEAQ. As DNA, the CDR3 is TGTGCCAGCAGCCATCGGGGGGTTGGGGTGGACTACGAGCAGTACTTC. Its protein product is CASSHRGVGVDYEQYF. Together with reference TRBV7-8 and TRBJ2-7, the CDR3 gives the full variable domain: GAGVSQSPRYKVAKRGQDVALRCDPISGHVSLFWYQQALGQGPEFLTYFQNEAQLDKSGLPSDRFFAERPEGSVSTLKIQRTQQEDSAVYLCASSHRGVGVDYEQYFGPGTRLTVT.

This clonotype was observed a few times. CDR3 residues: CSARDGIDTEAFF. CDR3 in DNA: TGCAGTGCTAGGGATGGGATTGACACTGAAGCTTTCTTT. The genes are TRBV20-1 and TRBJ1-1, with no clear D. Trimming shortened V by 3 bases and J by 3 bases, and 11 bases separated the two germline ends. There are 13 residues in the CDR3. Germline V gives CDR1 DFQATT, CDR2 SNEGSKA (reference sequence).

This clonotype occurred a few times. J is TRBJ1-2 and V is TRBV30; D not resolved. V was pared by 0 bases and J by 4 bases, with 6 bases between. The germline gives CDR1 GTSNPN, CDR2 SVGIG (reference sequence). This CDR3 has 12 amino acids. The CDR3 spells CAWSVRFYGYTF. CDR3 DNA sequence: TGTGCCTGGAGTGTACGATTCTATGGCTACACCTTC.

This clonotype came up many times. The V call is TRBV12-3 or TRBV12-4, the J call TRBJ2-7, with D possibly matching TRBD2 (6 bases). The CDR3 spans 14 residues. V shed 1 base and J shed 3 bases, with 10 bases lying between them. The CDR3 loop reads CASSLGGTVYEQYF. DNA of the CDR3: TGTGCCAGCAGTTTAGGGGGGACTGTCTACGAGCAGTACTTC.

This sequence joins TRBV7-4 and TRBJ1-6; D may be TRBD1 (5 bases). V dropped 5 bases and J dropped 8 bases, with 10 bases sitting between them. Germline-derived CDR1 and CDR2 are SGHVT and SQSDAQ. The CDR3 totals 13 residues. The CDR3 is CASSRRGHSPLHF. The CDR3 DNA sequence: TGTGCCAGCAGCCGAAGGGGACATTCACCCCTCCACTTT.

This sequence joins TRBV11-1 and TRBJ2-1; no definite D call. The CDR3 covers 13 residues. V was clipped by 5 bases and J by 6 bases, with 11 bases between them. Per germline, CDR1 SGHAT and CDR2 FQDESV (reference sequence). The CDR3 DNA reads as TGTGCCAGCAGCCCAACGGGCCGCAATGAGCAGTTCTTC. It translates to CASSPTGRNEQFF.

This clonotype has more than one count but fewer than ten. The CDR3 loop is CASSWLPAGTGIPYEQYF. The CDR3 DNA sequence: TGTGCCAGCAGTTGGCTCCCGGCCGGGACAGGGATCCCCTACGAGCAGTACTTC. The chain links TRBV12-3 or TRBV12-4 to TRBJ2-7; 9 nucleotides agree with TRBD1. The CDR3 runs 18 residues. Losses at the gene ends were 4 bases for V and 2 bases for J; bases not matched to a gene: 15.

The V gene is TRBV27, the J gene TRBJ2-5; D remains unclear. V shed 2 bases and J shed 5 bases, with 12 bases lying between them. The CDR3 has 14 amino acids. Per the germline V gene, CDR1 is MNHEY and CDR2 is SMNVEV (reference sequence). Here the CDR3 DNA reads TGTGCCAGCAGTTTAGGGATCTTTTCCGAGACCCAGTACTTC. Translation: CASSLGIFSETQYF.

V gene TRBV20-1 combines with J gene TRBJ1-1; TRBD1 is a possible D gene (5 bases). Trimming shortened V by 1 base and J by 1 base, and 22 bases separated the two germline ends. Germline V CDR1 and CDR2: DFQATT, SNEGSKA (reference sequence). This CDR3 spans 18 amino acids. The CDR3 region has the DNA TGCAGTGCTAGAGTACTTCGGGGGGAAGGAGTAGGGAACACTGAAGCTTTCTTT. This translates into CSARVLRGEGVGNTEAFF.

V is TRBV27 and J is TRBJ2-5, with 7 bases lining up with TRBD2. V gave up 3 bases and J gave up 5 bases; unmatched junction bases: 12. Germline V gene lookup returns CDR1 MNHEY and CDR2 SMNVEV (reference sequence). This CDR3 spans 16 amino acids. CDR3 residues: CASSFGFGRGGETQYF. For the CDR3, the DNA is TGTGCCAGCAGTTTTGGCTTCGGCCGGGGAGGGGAGACCCAGTACTTC.

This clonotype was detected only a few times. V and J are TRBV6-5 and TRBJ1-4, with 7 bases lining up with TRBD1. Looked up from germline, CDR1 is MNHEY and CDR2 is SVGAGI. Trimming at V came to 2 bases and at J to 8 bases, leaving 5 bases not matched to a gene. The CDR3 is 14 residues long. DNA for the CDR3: TGTGCCAGCAGTTACGTGGGGACAGCGGAAAAACTGTTTTTT. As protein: CASSYVGTAEKLFF.

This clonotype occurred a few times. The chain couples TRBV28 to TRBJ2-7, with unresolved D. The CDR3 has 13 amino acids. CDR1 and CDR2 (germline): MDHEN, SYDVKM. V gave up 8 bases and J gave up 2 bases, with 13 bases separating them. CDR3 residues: CASSYRAPYEQYF. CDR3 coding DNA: TGTGCCAGCTCCTATCGGGCCCCCTACGAGCAGTACTTC.